Shown below are 32 T cell receptor beta chains from a single sample sequenced in a study of radiation and T cells in renal cell carcinoma. Treatment: treatment-naive control, cytoreductive nephrectomy. The method was immunoSEQ multiplex PCR; TCRdb's version includes in-frame clones alone and lacks a portion of them. The table lists approximately 16,000 clones, about 50% of them singletons, with about 9% in the top ten. Sample: tumor tissue, taken from a patient whose treatment was nephrectomy without radiotherapy. These receptors all stem from a man aged 35-49 years with renal cell carcinoma.

This clone has a handful of counts. CDR3 sequence reads: CATPRNTEAFF. As DNA, the CDR3 is TGTGCAACCCCCCGGAACACTGAAGCTTTCTTT. The V gene is TRBV2, the J gene TRBJ1-1; D unresolved. The length of the CDR3 is 11 residues. Germline CDR1 SNHLY, CDR2 FYNNEI.

The J gene is TRBJ1-2, the V gene TRBV29-1, with D possibly matching TRBD1 (5 bases). The V end lost 4 bases, the J end lost 1 base, and 10 bases lay between the germline ends. In germline, CDR1 is SQVTM, CDR2 ANQGSEA. The length of the CDR3 is 13 residues. CDR3 sequence (DNA): TGCAGCGTTGTTTCGGGGGTTAACTATGGCTACACCTTC. It codes for CSVVSGVNYGYTF.

This chain links TRBV30 with TRBJ2-2; the D gene could be TRBD1 or TRBD2 (5 bases each). Trimming removed 2 bases at V and 0 bases at J, with 22 bases between. CDR1 is GTSNPN, CDR2 SVGIG, per germline (reference sequence). This CDR3 is built from 19 residues. CDR3 in DNA: TGTGCCTGGAGTAGAATGAGGGGCCCGTTGACGACGAACACCGGGGAGCTGTTTTTT. Translation gives CAWSRMRGPLTTNTGELFF.

The CDR3: CASSYSHEAFF. The CDR3 DNA sequence: TGTGCCAGCAGCTACAGCCATGAAGCTTTCTTT. The J gene is TRBJ1-1, the V gene TRBV7-8; D ambiguous. The CDR3 sequence is 11 residues long. Germline V lookup: CDR1 SGHVS, CDR2 FQNEAQ. Deletions cut 4 bases from V and 7 bases from J, with 7 bases between.

The CDR3 coding sequence is TGTGCCTGGAGGCGGGACTCCAATACGCAGTATTTT. Translating gives CAWRRDSNTQYF. The V and J genes are TRBV30 and TRBJ2-3; D possibly corresponds to TRBD2 (6 bases). Trimming pared 3 bases from V and 7 bases from J, leaving 11 bases between. Germline V gives CDR1 GTSNPN, CDR2 SVGIG (reference sequence). This CDR3 has 12 amino acids.

The V gene is TRBV9, the J gene TRBJ2-3, with D possibly being TRBD1 (7 bases). CDR1 is SGDLS and CDR2 is YYNGEE in the germline V gene. CDR3 length equals 15 residues. Trimming cost V 3 bases and J 4 bases, with 15 bases left between them. CDR3 sequence reads: CASSANSGGPDTQYF. CDR3 coding DNA: TGTGCCAGCAGCGCGAACTCAGGGGGGCCAGATACGCAGTATTTT.

This chain connects TRBV5-1 to TRBJ2-1; D possibly corresponds to TRBD1 (5 bases). The germline V gene encodes CDR1 SGHRS and CDR2 YFSETQ. The CDR3 extends over 15 amino acids. V lost 0 bases to trimming and J lost 3 bases, with 10 bases between them. CDR3 sequence: CASSLEGSGYNEQFF. The CDR3 DNA follows: TGCGCCAGCAGCTTGGAGGGGTCGGGCTACAATGAGCAGTTCTTC.

This clone is medium-sized. Other DNA sequences in the sample encode the same CDR3. The V gene is TRBV20-1, the J gene TRBJ1-1; D call uncertain. The CDR3 runs to 11 residues. Germline-derived CDR1 and CDR2 are DFQATT and SNEGSKA (reference sequence). With 5 bases removed from V and 2 bases from J, the gap between germline ends came to 6 bases. The CDR3 DNA reads TGCAGTGCTCCTCTTAACACTGAAGCTTTCTTT. Translation: CSAPLNTEAFF.

The chain is built from TRBV9 and TRBJ1-3; no reliable D call. Germline lookup yields CDR1 SGDLS and CDR2 YYNGEE. Trimming cost V 2 bases and J 6 bases, with 6 bases left between them. This CDR3 comprises 12 residues. CDR3 DNA sequence: TGTGCCAGCAGCGTCAAGGAAAACACCATATATTTT. Translated, it gives CASSVKENTIYF.

The chain joins TRBV5-8 to TRBJ1-5; TRBD1 is a possible D gene (5 bases). The germline CDR1 and CDR2 sequences are SGHTS and YDEGEE. Between the trimmed V and J ends, which lost 1 base and 3 bases, there was a span of 14 bases. The CDR3 totals 16 residues. This CDR3 is CASSLPGRSYNQPQHF. The CDR3 nucleotides read TGTGCCAGCAGCTTGCCAGGGAGATCGTACAATCAGCCCCAGCATTTT.

The chain joins TRBV4-3 to TRBJ2-3; D may match TRBD1 or TRBD2 (5 bases each). V lost 3 bases and J 4 bases, leaving 11 bases between the germline ends. Germline V CDR1 and CDR2: LGHNA, YSLEER. This CDR3 has 14 amino acids. The CDR3 coding sequence is TGCGCCAGCAGCCAGTGGGGGAGTGCAGATACGCAGTATTTT. Protein sequence: CASSQWGSADTQYF.

About this clone itself: This CDR3 is also generated by other DNA sequences in the sample. This rearrangement joins TRBV19 to TRBJ1-1, with D possibly TRBD1 on 6 matching bases. V was clipped by 3 bases and J by 5 bases, with 13 bases between them. The CDR3 covers 14 residues. Germline loops: CDR1 LNHDA, CDR2 SQIVND (reference sequence). This CDR3 is CASSIGGPRTEAFF. DNA of the CDR3: TGTGCCAGTAGTATCGGGGGGCCGAGGACTGAAGCTTTCTTT.

The V call is TRBV4-3, the J call TRBJ2-6; no definite D call. CDR1 and CDR2 (germline): LGHNA, YSLEER. The CDR3 is 15 residues long. V lost 1 base and J lost 0, with 4 bases in between. The chain's CDR3 is CASSQGNSGANVLTF. The DNA for the CDR3 is TGCGCCAGCAGCCAAGGGAACTCTGGGGCCAACGTCCTGACTTTC.

The J gene is TRBJ1-2, the V gene TRBV5-6; 12 bases fit TRBD1. Looked up from germline, CDR1 is SGHDT and CDR2 is YYEEEE. The V gene end was trimmed by 5 bases and the J gene end by 8 bases; junction bases not matched to a gene: 13. The CDR3 is 16 residues long. The CDR3 loop is CASRSGLGTGGGGYTF. The CDR3 nucleotides are TGTGCCAGCAGGTCCGGACTAGGGACAGGGGGCGGCGGCTACACCTTC.

This chain links TRBV5-1 with TRBJ2-7; D unclear. The V and J ends lost 3 bases and 4 bases respectively, with 8 bases between them. The CDR3 consists of 12 residues. Germline CDR1 is SGHRS and CDR2 is YFSETQ. CDR3 residues: CASSSDVYEQYF. CDR3 sequence (DNA): TGCGCCAGCAGCTCGGACGTTTACGAGCAGTACTTC.

The rearrangement links TRBV5-8 to TRBJ2-3; 10 nucleotides match TRBD2. Germline values: CDR1 SGHTS, CDR2 YDEGEE. The V gene end was trimmed by 0 bases and the J gene end by 6 bases; junction bases not matched to a gene: 7. The CDR3 consists of 16 residues. CDR3 amino acids: CASSLAPSGGVDTQYF. CDR3 sequence (DNA): TGTGCCAGCAGCTTGGCCCCCAGCGGGGGGGTGGATACGCAGTATTTT.

There are a few counts of this clone. This chain connects TRBV7-9 to TRBJ1-4, with D uncertain. Trimming took 4 bases from V and 0 from J, leaving 9 bases between them. This CDR3 contains 15 residues. Germline V gene lookup returns CDR1 SEHNR and CDR2 FQNEAQ (reference sequence). CDR3 in DNA: TGTGCCAGCAGCTCCAAGGGAACAACTAATGAAAAACTGTTTTTT. This encodes CASSSKGTTNEKLFF.

A few counts support this clone. The V call is TRBV30, the J call TRBJ1-1; D is ambiguous. Trimming removed 8 bases from V and 4 bases from J, with 14 bases in between. Germline-derived CDR1 and CDR2 are GTSNPN and SVGIG (reference sequence). The CDR3 extends over 12 amino acids. The CDR3 sequence: CAGCRGGTEAFF. The CDR3 nucleotides are TGTGCCGGGTGTCGGGGAGGCACTGAAGCTTTCTTT.

This chain joins TRBV27 and TRBJ2-3; D may correspond to TRBD1 or TRBD2 (7 bases each). Deletions cut 3 bases from V and 4 bases from J, with 17 bases between. Germline V lookup: CDR1 MNHEY, CDR2 SMNVEV (reference sequence). The CDR3 is 16 amino acids. The CDR3 loop is CASSLGGGRSADTQYF. CDR3 in DNA: TGTGCCAGCAGTTTGGGAGGGGGCCGATCGGCAGATACGCAGTATTTT.

The chain carries TRBV28 and TRBJ1-5, with TRBD1 matching 7 bases. Germline values: CDR1 MDHEN, CDR2 SYDVKM. Unmatched junction bases numbered 6, after V lost 8 bases and J lost 2 bases. The CDR3 runs 14 residues. CDR3 sequence: CASGTAWGNQPQHF. The CDR3, as DNA: TGTGCCAGCGGGACAGCTTGGGGCAATCAGCCCCAGCATTTT.

The chain couples TRBV4-1 to TRBJ2-7; 7 bases line up with TRBD2. Germline CDR1 reads MGHRA; CDR2 reads YSYEKL. CDR3 length: 16 amino acids. The V and J ends lost 4 bases and 0 bases, in that order; junction bases with no gene match: 9. CDR3 in DNA: TGCGCCAGCAGCCTCCAAGGCGGGGGTTTCTCCTACGAGCAGTACTTC. This gives the protein CASSLQGGGFSYEQYF.

This clone was recorded only once. The chain has TRBV29-1 and TRBJ1-3; TRBD1 might be the D (5 bases). Germline CDR1 and CDR2: SQVTM and ANQGSEA. CDR3 length: 16 amino acids. V lost 5 bases to trimming and J lost 1 base, with 18 bases between them. CDR3: CSVLDGLGVSGNTIYF. In DNA form, the CDR3 reads TGCAGCGTTTTGGACGGGCTAGGGGTATCTGGAAACACCATATATTTT.

The gene calls are TRBV14 and TRBJ2-1; tentative D call: TRBD1 (5 bases). The CDR3 has 16 amino acids. Looked up from germline, CDR1 is SGHDN and CDR2 is FVKESK. Trimming cost V 1 base and J 1 base, with 11 bases left between them. The CDR3 DNA sequence: TGTGCCAGCAGCCAAGGGGGCAGAGGATCCTACAATGAGCAGTTCTTC. It encodes CASSQGGRGSYNEQFF.

J is TRBJ1-5 and V is TRBV28, with 7 bases that match TRBD1. J gave up 2 bases and V 6 bases, and 7 bases lay outside the gene matches. CDR1 MDHEN and CDR2 SYDVKM come from the germline V gene. The CDR3 loop spans 15 amino acids. The CDR3 is CASRYRGMGNQPQHF. The CDR3 DNA reads TGTGCCAGCAGATACAGGGGCATGGGCAATCAGCCCCAGCATTTT.

V and J are TRBV7-9 and TRBJ1-4; no clear D gene. Germline-derived CDR1 and CDR2 are SEHNR and FQNEAQ (reference sequence). The V end lost 8 bases, the J end lost 7 bases, and 14 bases lay between the germline ends. CDR3 length: 13 amino acids. The CDR3 region is CASAYRASEKLFF. The DNA for the CDR3 is TGTGCCAGCGCCTATAGGGCGTCTGAAAAACTGTTTTTT.

This clone was seen a handful of times. The chain recombines TRBV7-6 with TRBJ1-5, with D perhaps matching TRBD1 (5 bases). Germline CDR1 and CDR2: SGHVS and FNYEAQ. This CDR3 comprises 15 residues. Deletions cut 6 bases from V and 8 bases from J, with 20 bases between. In DNA, the CDR3 is TGTGCCAGCAGTAGCTCCGGGACCGGGGGGGAGCCCCAGCATTTT. Protein: CASSSSGTGGEPQHF.

Here the CDR3 reads CASRDNGATNEKLFF. CDR3 DNA: TGTGCCAGTCGGGATAACGGTGCAACTAATGAAAAACTGTTTTTT. The rearrangement uses TRBV27 and TRBJ1-4, with D unresolved. The V gene lost 9 bases and the J gene lost 0 bases, with 14 bases spanning the gap. Germline assignment: CDR1 MNHEY and CDR2 SMNVEV (reference sequence). This CDR3 has 15 amino acids. The entire variable domain, with the rest obtained from reference TRBV27 and TRBJ1-4, is as follows: EAQVTQNPRYLITVTGKKLTVTCSQNMNHEYMSWYRQDPGLGLRQIYYSMNVEVTDKGDVPEGYKVSRKEKRNFPLILESPSPNQTSLYFCASRDNGATNEKLFFGSGTQLSVL.

This clone showed up just a few times. The CDR3 here is CASSLGVQGYGYTF. CDR3 DNA: TGTGCCAGCAGCTTGGGTGTACAGGGCTATGGCTACACCTTC. This sequence joins TRBV7-9 and TRBJ1-2, with D tentatively TRBD1 (6 bases). CDR3 length: 14 amino acids. V was cut by 3 bases and J by 4 bases, with 12 bases left in between. Looked up from germline, CDR1 is SEHNR and CDR2 is FQNEAQ (reference sequence).

The genes are TRBV2 and TRBJ1-4; D uncertain. Germline CDR1 is SNHLY and CDR2 is FYNNEI. The CDR3 is 12 amino acids. Trimming cost V 8 bases and J 9 bases, with 13 bases left between them. CDR3 in DNA: TGTGCCAGCGCCGATGGGGAAAAAAAACTGTTTTTT. This gives the protein CASADGEKKLFF. The full variable domain, rest sourced from reference TRBV2 and TRBJ1-4, is EPEVTQTPSHQVTQMGQEVILRCVPISNHLYFYWYRQILGQKVEFLVSFYNNEISEKSEIFDDQFSVERPDGSNFTLKIRSTKLEDSAMYFCASADGEKKLFFGSGTQLSVL.

The chain recombines TRBV4-3 with TRBJ1-6; the D is unclear. Trimming shortened V by 4 bases and J by 0 bases, and 4 bases separated the two germline ends. CDR1 is LGHNA and CDR2 is YSLEER in the germline V gene. The CDR3 loop spans 14 amino acids. CDR3 sequence: CASSPGSYNSPLHF. Here the CDR3 DNA reads TGCGCCAGCAGCCCAGGCTCCTATAATTCACCCCTCCACTTT.

The rearrangement joins TRBV5-5 to TRBJ2-7; maybe TRBD2 (6 bases). This CDR3 is built from 16 residues. The V gene lost 4 bases and the J gene lost 2 bases, with 19 bases spanning the gap. The germline V gene has CDR1 SGHKS and CDR2 YYEKEE (reference sequence). Here the CDR3 reads CASSQGEAGRPYEQYF. CDR3 bases: TGTGCCAGCAGCCAAGGAGAGGCAGGGAGGCCCTACGAGCAGTACTTC.

The chain links TRBV11-3 to TRBJ1-1; 8 bases line up with TRBD1. The CDR3 spans 19 residues. V lost 4 bases and J lost 4; bases outside the gene matches: 20. Germline CDR1 reads SGHNT; CDR2 reads YENEEA. The CDR3 reads CASSSTNGGTGSLGTEAFF. CDR3 coding DNA: TGTGCCAGCAGCTCCACTAATGGGGGGACAGGCTCTTTGGGCACTGAAGCTTTCTTT.